This T cell receptor beta chain was observed in a study of CD8 T cells in Susac syndrome. This CDR3 comprises 14 residues. The V end was cut by 6 bases, the J end by 6 bases, with 15 bases between. Reverse transcription of about 0.5 to 1 ug RNA used random hexamers. MiXCR was run by TCRdb on the immunoSEQ multiplex PCR reads, yielding one entry per CDR3 protein. The sample carries just over 80,000 distinct CDR3 sequences, roughly 93% recorded once. Sequencing was performed on CD8+ T cells from PBMCs. This sequence joins TRBV12-3 or TRBV12-4 and TRBJ2-1; perhaps TRBD1 as D (5 bases). The sequence was collected from a human donor in good health. CDR3 nucleotide sequence: TGTGCCAGCAGCCCCCATCTTGGGGCCAATGAGCAGTTCTTC. Protein product: CASSPHLGANEQFF.